These T cell receptor beta chains were read from a single sample in a study of beta chain features in type 1 diabetes. The assay was immunoSEQ multiplex PCR, and TCRdb's table has in-frame clones only and misses some. The data hold roughly 730,000 clones, with about an eighth observed a single time. Sequencing used naive CD4+ T cells from blood. These receptors were collected from a man aged 18 to 30 with type 1 diabetes. CDR3s include the opening cysteine and the closing phenylalanine or tryptophan.

v_call,j_call,cdr3_aa
TRBV9,TRBJ1-5,CASSVGGMGNQPQHF
TRBV5-1,TRBJ2-1,CASSLPPGLWYNEQFF
TRBV6-5,TRBJ2-5,CASSSLTSLEETQYF
TRBV20-1,TRBJ2-1,CSADGRYEQFF
TRBV6-1,TRBJ2-7,CASSPDREQYF
TRBV19,TRBJ1-1,CASSLQGAGAFF
TRBV4-1,TRBJ1-3,CASSPIGSGNTIYF
TRBV5-8,TRBJ2-5,CASSFDRHQETQYF
TRBV18,TRBJ1-1,CASSPGDSTEAFF
TRBV7-8,TRBJ2-7,CASSLVDGGIYEQYF
TRBV29-1,TRBJ2-7,CSAVGQGRFSNEQYF
TRBV19,TRBJ2-1,CASSINIEGADEQFF
TRBV2,TRBJ1-1,CASRVDRANTEAFF
TRBV2,TRBJ1-1,CASSRVGGVLMNTEAFF
TRBV30,TRBJ2-6,CAWTRGHSGANVLTF
TRBV19,TRBJ2-1,CASSRGDENEQFF
TRBV5-1,TRBJ1-2,CASSLTDDYGYTF
TRBV18,TRBJ1-3,CASSPRGSSGNTIYF
TRBV9,TRBJ2-1,CASSVVGDSEQFF
TRBV6-1,TRBJ1-1,CASSVGTGKRNTEAFF
TRBV14,TRBJ1-5,CARRLLGGNQPQHF
TRBV18,TRBJ2-7,CASSPATGSHLEQYF
TRBV18,TRBJ1-4,CASSPSEGAEKLFF
TRBV5-4,TRBJ2-5,CASSLEPGETQYF
TRBV19,TRBJ2-3,CASSGTGTSGAGDTQYF
TRBV10-3,TRBJ1-1,CAITGSNTEAFF
TRBV18,TRBJ2-7,CASSWTSDYEQYF
TRBV27,TRBJ2-7,CASSDRDPSYEQYF
TRBV30,TRBJ2-1,CAWRATRGTYNEQFF
TRBV7-2,TRBJ1-1,CASSFGTPMNTEAFF
TRBV7-8,TRBJ1-6,CASSLAGGLRANSPLHF
TRBV5-1,TRBJ1-6,CASSLGAGNNSPLHF